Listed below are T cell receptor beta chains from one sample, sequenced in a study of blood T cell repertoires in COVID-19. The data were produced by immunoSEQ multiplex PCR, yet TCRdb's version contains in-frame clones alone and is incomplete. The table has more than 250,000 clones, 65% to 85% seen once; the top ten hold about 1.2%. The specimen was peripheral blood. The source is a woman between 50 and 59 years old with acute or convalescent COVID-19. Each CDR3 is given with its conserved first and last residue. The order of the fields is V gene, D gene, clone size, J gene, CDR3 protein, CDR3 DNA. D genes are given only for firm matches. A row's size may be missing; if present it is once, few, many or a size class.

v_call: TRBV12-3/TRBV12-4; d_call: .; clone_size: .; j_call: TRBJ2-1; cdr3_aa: CASSFAQLAQFF; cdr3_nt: TGTGCCAGCAGTTTCGCACAGCTAGCGCAGTTCTTC
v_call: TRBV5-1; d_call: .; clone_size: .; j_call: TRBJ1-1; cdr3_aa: CASSLGAVNTEAFF; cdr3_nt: TGCGCCAGCAGCTTGGGAGCGGTGAACACTGAAGCTTTCTTT
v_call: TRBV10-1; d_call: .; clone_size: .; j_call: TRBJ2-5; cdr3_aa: CASSRDQETQYF; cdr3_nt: TGCGCCAGCAGCCGGGACCAAGAGACCCAGTACTTC
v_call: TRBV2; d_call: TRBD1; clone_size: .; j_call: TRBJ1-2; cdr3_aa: CASSRTGGEGYTF; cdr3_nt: TGTGCCAGCAGCCGAACAGGGGGCGAAGGCTACACCTTC
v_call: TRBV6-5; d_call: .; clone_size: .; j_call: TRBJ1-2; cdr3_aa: CASSYADRRDGYTF; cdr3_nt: TGTGCCAGCAGTTACGCCGACAGGCGGGATGGCTACACCTTC
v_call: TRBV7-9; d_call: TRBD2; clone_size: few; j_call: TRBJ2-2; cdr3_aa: CASSHPGLAGGRELFF; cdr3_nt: TGTGCCAGCAGTCATCCGGGACTAGCGGGAGGAAGGGAGCTGTTTTTT
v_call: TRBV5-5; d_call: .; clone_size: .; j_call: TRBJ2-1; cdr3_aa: CASSLSSDPYNEQFF; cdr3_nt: TGTGCCAGCAGCTTGAGTAGCGACCCCTACAATGAGCAGTTCTTC
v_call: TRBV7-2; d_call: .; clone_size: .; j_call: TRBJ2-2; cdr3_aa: CASSLAPGKVGELFF; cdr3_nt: TGTGCCAGCAGCTTAGCCCCAGGGAAAGTCGGGGAGCTGTTTTTT
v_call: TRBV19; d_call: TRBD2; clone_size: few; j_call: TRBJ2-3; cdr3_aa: CASSMGSGGDTDTQYF; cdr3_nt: TGTGCCAGTAGTATGGGAAGCGGGGGGGACACAGATACGCAGTATTTT
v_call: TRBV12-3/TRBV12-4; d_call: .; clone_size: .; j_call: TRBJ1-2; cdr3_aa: CASSRGVGYTF; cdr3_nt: TGTGCCAGCAGCAGGGGAGTCGGCTACACCTTC
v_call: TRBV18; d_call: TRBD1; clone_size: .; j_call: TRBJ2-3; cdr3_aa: CASSLDRVTDTQYF; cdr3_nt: TGTGCCAGCTCACTCGACAGGGTCACAGATACGCAGTATTTT
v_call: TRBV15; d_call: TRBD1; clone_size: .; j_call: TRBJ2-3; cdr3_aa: CATSRDLGQGPDTQYF; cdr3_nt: TGTGCCACCAGCAGAGATCTGGGACAGGGTCCAGATACGCAGTATTTT
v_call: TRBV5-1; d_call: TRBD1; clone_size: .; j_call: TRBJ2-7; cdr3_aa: CASSTGQAIYEQYF; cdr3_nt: TGCGCCAGCAGCACGGGACAGGCGATCTACGAGCAGTACTTC
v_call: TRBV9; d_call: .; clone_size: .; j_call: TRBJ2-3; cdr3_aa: CASSVRSDRTDTQYF; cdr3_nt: TGTGCCAGCAGCGTAAGAAGCGACCGCACAGATACGCAGTATTTT
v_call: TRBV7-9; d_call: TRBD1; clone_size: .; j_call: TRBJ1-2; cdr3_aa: CASSFIQGTNYGYTF; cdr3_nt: TGTGCCAGCAGCTTCATACAGGGGACTAACTATGGCTACACCTTC
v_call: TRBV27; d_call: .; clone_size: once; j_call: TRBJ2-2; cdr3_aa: CASSHRGGAGTGELFF; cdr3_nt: TGTGCCAGCAGTCACAGGGGCGGGGCAGGCACCGGGGAGCTGTTTTTT
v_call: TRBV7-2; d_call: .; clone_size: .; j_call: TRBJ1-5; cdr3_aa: CASSLVGGDNNQPQHF; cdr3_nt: TGTGCCAGCAGCTTAGTCGGAGGGGATAACAATCAGCCCCAGCATTTT
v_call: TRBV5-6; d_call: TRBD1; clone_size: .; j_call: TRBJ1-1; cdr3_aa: CASSLGDRRNTEAFF; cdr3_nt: TGTGCCAGCAGCTTGGGGGACAGGAGGAACACTGAAGCTTTCTTT
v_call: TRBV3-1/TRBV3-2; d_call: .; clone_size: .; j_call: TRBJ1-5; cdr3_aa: CASSQGGVRPQHF; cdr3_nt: TGTGCCAGCAGCCAAGGAGGTGTTAGGCCCCAGCATTTT
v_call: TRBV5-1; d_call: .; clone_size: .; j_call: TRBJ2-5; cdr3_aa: CASSLSYWGQGETQYF; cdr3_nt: TGCGCCAGCAGCTTGTCCTACTGGGGGCAGGGGGAGACCCAGTACTTC
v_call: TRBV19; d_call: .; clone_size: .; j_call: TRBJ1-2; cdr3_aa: CASRTQSYGYTF; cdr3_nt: TGTGCCAGTCGAACACAGTCCTATGGCTACACCTTC
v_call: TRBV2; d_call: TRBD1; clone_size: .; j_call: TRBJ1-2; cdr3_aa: CASSQGANGYTF; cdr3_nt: TGTGCCAGCAGTCAGGGGGCCAATGGCTACACCTTC